The 4 T cell receptor beta chains below all came from one sample that was sequenced in a study of T cell responses to AZD1222 COVID-19 vaccine. Data came from immunoSEQ multiplex PCR; TCRdb stores just in-frame clones and leaves some out. The data hold 150,000 or so clones, with under 90% observed a single time. The sequencing here drew on peripheral blood, taken on day 0 of AZD1222 vaccination. These receptors were collected from an adult in good health.

This chain uses TRBV9 with TRBJ1-5, with 9 positions matching TRBD1. The CDR3 is made up of 15 amino acids. The germline gives CDR1 SGDLS, CDR2 YYNGEE. Trimming cost V 3 bases and J 6 bases; bases outside gene matches: 7. The CDR3 protein is CASSAGTGSGQPQHF. Written as DNA, the CDR3 is TGTGCCAGCAGCGCAGGGACAGGGTCAGGTCAGCCCCAGCATTTT.

This chain connects TRBV5-1 to TRBJ1-6; D call uncertain. Trimming cost V 4 bases and J 0 bases, with 14 bases left between them. The CDR3 is made up of 17 amino acids. CDR1 and CDR2 from the germline V gene are SGHRS and YFSETQ. CDR3 sequence (DNA): TGCGCCAGCAGCCTGACGACTCCCAGCTCCTATAATTCACCCCTCCACTTT. Its protein is CASSLTTPSSYNSPLHF.

J is TRBJ2-1 and V is TRBV4-3, with 11 bases identical to TRBD1. With V trimmed by 4 bases and J by 8 bases, 7 bases remained unmatched. The CDR3 runs 15 residues. Germline V gene lookup returns CDR1 LGHNA and CDR2 YSLEER. The CDR3 DNA sequence: TGCGCCAGCAGCCTGGCCGGGACAGGGGGTGATGAGCAGTTCTTC. Encoded protein: CASSLAGTGGDEQFF.

This clone showed up just once. The chain carries TRBV10-3 and TRBJ1-2; D possibly corresponds to TRBD1 (6 bases). Looked up from germline, CDR1 is ENHRY and CDR2 is SYGVKD. Trimming took off 7 bases at V and 5 bases at J, with 20 bases between the two ends. The CDR3 totals 15 residues. The CDR3 DNA reads TGTGCCATCAACCACAAAACGCAGGGGTTATATGGCTACACCTTC. Protein: CAINHKTQGLYGYTF.